The 30 T cell receptor beta chains presented below share a single source sample, sequenced in a study of relationships among human T cell subsets. TCR alpha and beta CDR3s were amplified from mRNA by semiquantitative ARM-PCR. ARM-PCR used tagged nested gene-specific primers, then communal superprimers for exponential amplification. Via MiXCR, TCRdb re-called the multiplex PCR reads, giving one row per CDR3 protein. This repertoire shows about 14,000 distinct CDR3 sequences, over 50% found once; its top ten account for 2% to 2.5%. Anti-CD25 beads selected CD4+CD25+ regulatory T cells from positively selected CD4+ cells. The sequencing sample was made of Tregs sorted from blood. These TCRs come from a man aged 35-49 years in good health.

V usage is TRBV12-3 or TRBV12-4 and J usage is TRBJ2-7; no firm D call. CDR3 length: 13 amino acids. Between the trimmed V and J ends, which lost 0 bases and 3 bases, there was a span of 6 bases. The chain's CDR3 is CASSLAENYEQYF. As DNA, the CDR3 is TGTGCCAGCAGTTTAGCGGAGAACTACGAGCAGTACTTC.

This clonotype has only one observation. V usage is TRBV3-1 and J usage is TRBJ2-7; 9 positions agree with TRBD2. Germline V gives CDR1 LGHDT, CDR2 YNNKEL (reference sequence). Trimming at V came to 1 base and at J to 3 bases, leaving 4 bases not matched to a gene. The CDR3 is made up of 15 amino acids. CDR3 nucleotide sequence: TGTGCCAGCAGCCAAGGAAATAGCGGGAGCTACGAGCAGTACTTC. Protein product: CASSQGNSGSYEQYF.

The rearrangement links TRBV6-5 to TRBJ1-1; D uncertain. Per germline, CDR1 MNHEY and CDR2 SVGAGI. This CDR3 is 14 amino acids long. V shed 2 bases and J shed 0 bases, with 7 bases lying between them. CDR3 coding DNA: TGTGCCAGCAGTTACGGGCAAGTGAACACTGAAGCTTTCTTT. Amino acids: CASSYGQVNTEAFF.

CDR3 loop: CASSGQGVSEAFF. DNA of the CDR3: TGTGCCAGTTCGGGACAGGGGGTCTCTGAAGCTTTCTTT. V usage is TRBV19 and J usage is TRBJ1-1; 11 nucleotides agree with TRBD1. The V gene end was trimmed by 8 bases and the J gene end by 6 bases; junction bases not matched to a gene: 5. CDR1 LNHDA and CDR2 SQIVND come from the germline V gene (reference sequence). The CDR3 runs to 13 residues.

This rearrangement joins TRBV11-2 to TRBJ2-7; the D gene could be TRBD1 or TRBD2 (5 bases each). The V gene's germline CDR1 is SGHAT and CDR2 FQNNGV. The length of the CDR3 is 14 residues. The ends were cut back, 5 bases at V and 4 bases at J, with 15 bases in the middle. CDR3 in amino acids: CASSPGSPLYEQYF. CDR3 nucleotides: TGTGCCAGCAGCCCAGGGAGCCCTTTATACGAGCAGTACTTC.

This chain uses TRBV30 with TRBJ1-4; D is unresolved. Germline-derived CDR1 and CDR2 are GTSNPN and SVGIG (reference sequence). V shed 5 bases and J shed 8 bases, with 9 bases lying between them. CDR3 length equals 11 residues. CDR3 sequence (DNA): TGTGCCTGGGGGCCCAGCGAAAAACTGTTTTTT. As protein: CAWGPSEKLFF.

This clonotype appeared a few times. The V call is TRBV7-9, the J call TRBJ1-1, with a weak D call TRBD1 (6 bases). Trimming shortened V by 4 bases and J by 2 bases, and 14 bases separated the two germline ends. This CDR3 comprises 15 residues. Germline CDR1 SEHNR, CDR2 FQNEAQ (reference sequence). The DNA of the CDR3 is TGTGCCAGCAGCTCCCGGACAGACCCTAACACTGAAGCTTTCTTT. Translated: CASSSRTDPNTEAFF. The whole variable domain, remainder taken from reference TRBV7-9 and TRBJ1-1, is DTGVSQNPRHKITKRGQNVTFRCDPISEHNRLYWYRQTLGQGPEFLTYFQNEAQLEKSRLLSDRFSAERPKGSFSTLEIQRTEQGDSAMYLCASSSRTDPNTEAFFGQGTRLTVV.

This CDR3 is CASRRAGGNGELFF. The CDR3 coding sequence is TGTGCCAGCAGGAGGGCAGGAGGGAACGGGGAGCTGTTTTTT. The rearrangement links TRBV28 to TRBJ2-2, with TRBD2 as a possible D gene (6 bases). The CDR3 totals 14 residues. Germline V gives CDR1 MDHEN, CDR2 SYDVKM. V was trimmed by 6 bases and J by 7 bases, leaving 15 bases between them.

The chain uses TRBV5-1 and TRBJ1-3; D unresolved. This CDR3 contains 15 residues. Per germline, CDR1 SGHRS and CDR2 YFSETQ. Trimming pared 0 bases from V and 8 bases from J, leaving 15 bases between. CDR3 nucleotide sequence: TGCGCCAGCAGCTTGGCAGCGAACTATCTGGACACCATATATTTT. It is translated as CASSLAANYLDTIYF.

This chain connects TRBV9 to TRBJ2-1; 10 nucleotides agree with TRBD1. Unmatched junction bases numbered 11, after V lost 4 bases and J lost 10 bases. The CDR3 is 15 amino acids. The germline CDR1 and CDR2 sequences are SGDLS and YYNGEE. CDR3 sequence (DNA): TGTGCCAGCAGCTCGCGGACAGGGGGGACTTTGGAGCAGTTCTTC. Translating gives CASSSRTGGTLEQFF.

This chain links TRBV28 with TRBJ2-5, with 11 bases fitting TRBD1. V gave up 5 bases and J gave up 5 bases; unmatched junction bases: 7. This CDR3 region has 15 residues. CDR1 is MDHEN, CDR2 SYDVKM, per germline. CDR3 sequence (DNA): TGTGCCAGCAGTCTCCGGACAGGGGGCCGCGAGACCCAGTACTTC. It encodes CASSLRTGGRETQYF.

This clonotype was counted between two and nine times. The V gene is TRBV2, the J gene TRBJ2-7, with 9 bases matching TRBD1. The CDR3 length is 14 residues. The germline V gene encodes CDR1 SNHLY and CDR2 FYNNEI. The trim removed 5 bases at V and 4 bases at J, leaving 6 bases unmatched. CDR3 coding DNA: TGTGCCAGCAGTCCGGGACAGGGTAGATACGAGCAGTACTTC. This sequence encodes CASSPGQGRYEQYF.

By share, this clonotype counts as medium-sized. V is TRBV27 and J is TRBJ2-5; a possible D gene is TRBD1 (6 bases). Trimming shortened V by 3 bases and J by 5 bases, and 22 bases separated the two germline ends. Germline values: CDR1 MNHEY, CDR2 SMNVEV (reference sequence). This CDR3 is built from 17 residues. The CDR3 sequence is CASSFGTPGQSSETQYF. In DNA form, the CDR3 reads TGTGCCAGCAGTTTTGGTACTCCGGGACAATCTTCGGAGACCCAGTACTTC.

Only a few counts were recorded for this clonotype. The chain joins TRBV27 to TRBJ2-1; D possibly uses TRBD1 or TRBD2 (5 bases each). This CDR3 region has 16 residues. Germline CDR1 is MNHEY and CDR2 is SMNVEV (reference sequence). The V end lost 3 bases, the J end lost 0 bases, and 12 bases lay between the germline ends. CDR3 in DNA: TGTGCCAGCAGTTTCGGGGCCGATAGCTCCTACAATGAGCAGTTCTTC. Translation: CASSFGADSSYNEQFF.

The chain has TRBV7-9 and TRBJ2-5; TRBD2 agrees at 11 bases. With V trimmed by 5 bases and J by 5 bases, 7 bases remained unmatched. The CDR3 contains 15 residues. In germline, CDR1 is SEHNR, CDR2 FQNEAQ (reference sequence). CDR3 amino acids: CASSQLAGEGETQYF. CDR3 nucleotides: TGTGCCAGCAGCCAACTAGCGGGGGAAGGGGAGACCCAGTACTTC. Complete variable domain (other parts from reference TRBV7-9 and TRBJ2-5): DTGVSQNPRHKITKRGQNVTFRCDPISEHNRLYWYRQTLGQGPEFLTYFQNEAQLEKSRLLSDRFSAERPKGSFSTLEIQRTEQGDSAMYLCASSQLAGEGETQYFGPGTRLLVL.

The chain recombines TRBV11-2 with TRBJ2-1; D not certain. The CDR3 runs 15 residues. V lost 1 base and J lost 4, with 11 bases in between. CDR1 is SGHAT, CDR2 FQNNGV, per germline. The DNA for the CDR3 is TGTGCCAGCAGCTTAGCCTATTTACGATACAATGAGCAGTTCTTC. This gives the protein CASSLAYLRYNEQFF.

V usage is TRBV11-1 and J usage is TRBJ2-1; D is undetermined. Germline CDR1 and CDR2: SGHAT and FQDESV (reference sequence). Trimming took 0 bases from V and 3 from J, leaving 9 bases between them. This CDR3 is built from 15 residues. CDR3: CASSLAGKGYNEQFF. In DNA form, the CDR3 reads TGTGCCAGCAGCTTAGCAGGGAAGGGCTACAATGAGCAGTTCTTC.

The V call is TRBV5-1, the J call TRBJ1-3; D might be TRBD1 (5 bases). The CDR3 has 15 residues. Trimming left V 0 bases short and J 2 bases short, with 9 bases between. Germline V lookup: CDR1 SGHRS, CDR2 YFSETQ. CDR3 bases: TGCGCCAGCAGCTTGGATGGGGCGGCTGGAAACACCATATATTTT. This encodes CASSLDGAAGNTIYF.

CDR3 DNA: TGTGCCAGCGGTAGCGGGAGCTACGAGCAGTACTTC. Translating it yields CASGSGSYEQYF. The J gene is TRBJ2-7, the V gene TRBV7-9; TRBD2 matches at 9 bases. The CDR3 has 12 residues. Germline values: CDR1 SEHNR, CDR2 FQNEAQ (reference sequence). The V gene end was trimmed by 8 bases and the J gene end by 3 bases; junction bases not matched to a gene: 2.

This clonotype is deemed medium-sized. The V call is TRBV20-1, the J call TRBJ1-6; maybe TRBD1 (5 bases). V was pared by 3 bases and J by 12 bases, with 18 bases between. CDR3 size: 14 residues. Germline CDR1 DFQATT, CDR2 SNEGSKA (reference sequence). CDR3 sequence reads: CSARDSRRGGPLHF. Written as DNA, the CDR3 is TGCAGTGCTAGGGACTCCCGTAGGGGCGGACCCCTCCACTTT.

Of note for this clonotype: One end of the junction fails to match germline, which may point to a read error. This chain joins TRBV5-6 and TRBJ2-3; D possibly corresponds to TRBD1 (5 bases). Germline V lookup: CDR1 SGHDT, CDR2 YYEEEE. The CDR3 covers 13 residues. The CDR3 DNA reads TGCGCCAGCAATCAGGGTACCACAGATACGCAGTATTTT. Its protein product is CASNQGTTDTQYF.

This clonotype was counted once. This sequence joins TRBV28 and TRBJ2-5; no firm D call. V gave up 4 bases and J gave up 4 bases, with 7 bases separating them. This CDR3 has 12 amino acids. The germline CDR1 and CDR2 sequences are MDHEN and SYDVKM. CDR3 coding DNA: TGTGCCAGCAGTTCCAGTCGAGAGACCCAGTACTTC. Protein sequence: CASSSSRETQYF.

The chain uses TRBV5-1 and TRBJ2-1, with a possible D match to TRBD2 (6 bases). CDR3 length equals 16 residues. Germline assignment: CDR1 SGHRS and CDR2 YFSETQ. V was shortened by 4 bases and J by 2 bases, with 16 bases between the two germline ends. This chain's CDR3 is CASSRAGTHAYNEQFF. In nucleotides, the CDR3 is TGCGCCAGCAGCCGCGCCGGGACTCACGCCTACAATGAGCAGTTCTTC.

As for this clonotype: At one end the junction does not follow the germline gene, possibly because of a read error. This chain links TRBV5-4 with TRBJ2-1; TRBD2 might be the D (6 bases). The CDR3 runs 14 residues. Germline V lookup: CDR1 SGHNT, CDR2 YYREEE (reference sequence). CDR3 in amino acids: CASSLWGRGNEQFF. In nucleotides, the CDR3 is TGCGCCAGCAGCTTGTGGGGCCGGGGGAATGAGCAGTTCTTC.

This clonotype was detected a few times. V is TRBV12-3 or TRBV12-4 and J is TRBJ1-5; D gene uncertain. This CDR3 is built from 17 residues. Deletions cut 4 bases from V and 0 bases from J, with 16 bases between. This CDR3 is CASSSSEGPYSNQPQHF. The CDR3 region has the DNA TGTGCCAGCAGTTCCTCGGAAGGTCCGTATAGCAATCAGCCCCAGCATTTT.

The V call is TRBV29-1, the J call TRBJ2-5; TRBD2 is a possible D gene (7 bases). CDR3 length equals 13 residues. V was shortened by 4 bases and J by 1 base, with 10 bases between the two germline ends. From germline, CDR1 is SQVTM and CDR2 ANQGSEA. The CDR3 region is CSVVRGAQETQYF. The CDR3 region has the DNA TGCAGCGTTGTTCGGGGGGCCCAAGAGACCCAGTACTTC.

This chain connects TRBV11-2 to TRBJ1-1; maybe TRBD1 (6 bases). The V gene lost 4 bases and the J gene lost 5 bases, with 14 bases spanning the gap. The CDR3 extends over 14 amino acids. CDR1 is SGHAT, CDR2 FQNNGV, per germline. CDR3 coding DNA: TGTGCCAGCAGCTCAAACAGGGTCTGGACTGAAGCTTTCTTT. Amino acids: CASSSNRVWTEAFF.

This clonotype was seen a few times. The genes are TRBV6-5 and TRBJ1-2; D remains ambiguous. CDR3 size: 17 residues. Per germline, CDR1 MNHEY and CDR2 SVGAGI. With 0 bases removed from V and 1 base from J, the gap between germline ends came to 15 bases. The CDR3 nucleotides are TGTGCCAGCAGTTACTCAAGGGCAGTCTTGATTAACTATGGCTACACCTTC. Its translation: CASSYSRAVLINYGYTF.

Written as DNA, the CDR3 is TGTGCCAGTCATCCACGGCGTAGCTCCTACAATGAGCAGTTCTTC. Protein product: CASHPRRSSYNEQFF. This chain links TRBV19 with TRBJ2-1; D not resolved. The germline V and J ends were trimmed by 8 bases and 0 bases, with 14 bases remaining between them. The CDR3 extends over 15 amino acids. Germline lookup yields CDR1 LNHDA and CDR2 SQIVND (reference sequence).

A remark on this clonotype: Here the CDR3 omits its conserved ending phenylalanine or tryptophan, so a read error is the likely source. The CDR3 bases are TGTGCCAGCTCAGATTGGGGAGCAGGGAGCGACGAGCAGTACCTC. Its translation: CASSDWGAGSDEQYL. The chain recombines TRBV18 with TRBJ2-7; the D call may be TRBD1 or TRBD2 (5 bases each). V shed 5 bases and J shed 5 bases, with 19 bases lying between them. Germline V gene sequence: CDR1 KGHSH, CDR2 LQKENI. This CDR3 comprises 15 residues.